This T cell receptor (beta chain) stems from a study of T cells in Graves' hyperthyroidism and ophthalmopathy. V was shortened by 6 bases and J by 1 base, with 10 bases between the two germline ends. The CDR3 consists of 14 residues. The V gene's germline CDR1 is MNHNS and CDR2 SASEGT. A NOSPECS grade of at least 4, a Clinical Activity Score of at least 3 and duration under 3 months were recorded in ophthalmopathy patients. Exclusion of patients followed from uncontrolled infection, other autoimmune disease, pregnancy or lactation. Diagnosis relied on clinical symptoms, serum thyroxine and TRAb, thyroid ultrasound and orbital computed tomography. Source material for PBMCs was over 8 ml fresh peripheral blood. RNA transcripts were the template for amplifying TCR beta CDR3 regions. The HTBI primer set served for first-round RT-PCR of the TCR CDR3. TCRdb itself ran the multiplex PCR reads through MiXCR, one entry per CDR3 protein. Of 640,000 or so distinct CDR3 sequences in the sample, roughly 15% were seen once.

The chain joins TRBV6-1 to TRBJ1-5; D is unclear. The TCR sequence derives from a middle-aged woman with Graves' ophthalmopathy. The sequencing sample was made of blood. CDR3: CASSADTSNQPQHF. The CDR3 coding sequence is TGTGCCAGCAGCGCAGACACGAGCAATCAGCCCCAGCATTTT.